These 10 T cell receptor beta chains came from one sample sequenced in a study of shared clonotypes between healthy human individuals. Assay used: immunoSEQ multiplex PCR; TCRdb lists only in-frame clones, some missing. The table includes approximately 740,000 clones, 74% detected once. The specimen sequenced was memory CD4+ T cells sorted from blood. Indicated subset: CD45RA-negative fraction. The receptors were sampled from a woman aged 25-40 years in good health.

The chain links TRBV4-1 to TRBJ1-5; no definite D call. V lost 0 bases to trimming and J lost 6 bases, with 9 bases between them. The CDR3 has 14 residues. The germline V gene has CDR1 MGHRA and CDR2 YSYEKL. The CDR3 sequence is CASSQEGQLQPQHF. DNA of the CDR3: TGCGCCAGCAGCCAAGAGGGTCAGCTTCAGCCCCAGCATTTT.

This clone appeared a few times. This rearrangement joins TRBV28 to TRBJ1-5; 7 bases fit TRBD1. Trimming cost V 5 bases and J 4 bases; bases outside gene matches: 8. CDR1 MDHEN and CDR2 SYDVKM come from the germline V gene. The CDR3 consists of 15 residues. Here the CDR3 DNA reads TGTGCCAGCAGTAAACAGGGGAATAGGAATCAGCCCCAGCATTTT. Translation gives CASSKQGNRNQPQHF.

In this sample, this clone turned up a few times. The CDR3 DNA sequence: TGTGCCAGCAGCTTCTCAGGGGTTCTAGGGAATCAGCCCCAGCATTTT. The encoded protein is CASSFSGVLGNQPQHF. The V and J genes are TRBV7-2 and TRBJ1-5, with D perhaps matching TRBD1 (6 bases). Germline loops: CDR1 SGHTA, CDR2 FQGNSA. This CDR3 is built from 16 residues. V was shortened by 3 bases and J by 4 bases, with 16 bases between the two germline ends.

The V and J genes are TRBV5-1 and TRBJ2-1; TRBD2 is a possible D gene (6 bases). The germline V gene has CDR1 SGHRS and CDR2 YFSETQ. The CDR3 is 17 residues long. V gave up 4 bases and J gave up 1 base, with 18 bases separating them. In DNA form, the CDR3 reads TGCGCCAGCAGCGAAGGCCCGGGAGCGAGATCCTACAATGAGCAGTTCTTC. Translated: CASSEGPGARSYNEQFF. Filled out from reference TRBV5-1 and TRBJ2-1, the complete variable domain reads KAGVTQTPRYLIKTRGQQVTLSCSPISGHRSVSWYQQTPGQGLQFLFEYFSETQRNKGNFPGRFSGRQFSNSRSEMNVSTLELGDSALYLCASSEGPGARSYNEQFFGPGTRLTVL.

V usage is TRBV23-1 and J usage is TRBJ2-3; no reliable D call. TRBV23-1 counts as an open reading frame of uncertain function. Trimming cost V 0 bases and J 1 base, with 14 bases left between them. This CDR3 is 17 amino acids long. DNA of the CDR3: TGCGCCAGCAGTCAATCTAGGCAAGCTCACCGCACAGATACGCAGTATTTT. It encodes CASSQSRQAHRTDTQYF.

This rearrangement joins TRBV4-2 to TRBJ1-1; 8 bases fit TRBD1. The CDR3 contains 14 residues. With V trimmed by 4 bases and J by 5 bases, 6 bases remained unmatched. Germline CDR1 LGHNA, CDR2 YNFKEQ. The CDR3 here is CASSRDRGFTEAFF. CDR3 in DNA: TGTGCCAGCAGCCGAGACAGGGGCTTTACTGAAGCTTTCTTT.

The chain is built from TRBV5-1 and TRBJ2-1; 12 bases fit TRBD2. J lost 3 bases, V lost 3 bases, and 10 bases had no gene match. Germline CDR1 and CDR2: SGHRS and YFSETQ. This CDR3 region has 18 residues. CDR3 bases: TGCGCCAGCAGCTATGAACCACCGGGACTAGCGGGCTACAATGAGCAGTTCTTC. The encoded protein is CASSYEPPGLAGYNEQFF.

The rearrangement joins TRBV6-1 to TRBJ2-7; D is undetermined. Germline values: CDR1 MNHNS, CDR2 SASEGT. This CDR3 contains 14 residues. V lost 2 bases and J lost 1, with 9 bases in between. The CDR3 is CASSEQLGSYEQYF. The DNA for the CDR3 is TGTGCCAGCAGTGAACAACTGGGATCCTACGAGCAGTACTTC.

J is TRBJ1-2 and V is TRBV5-1; 7 bases are a match to TRBD1. Germline-derived CDR1 and CDR2 are SGHRS and YFSETQ. The ends lost 4 bases at V and 4 bases at J; junction bases unmatched: 10. There are 15 residues in the CDR3. In DNA form, the CDR3 reads TGCGCCAGCAGCGAAGGGACAGAGATTTCCTATGGCTACACCTTC. It codes for CASSEGTEISYGYTF.

The rearrangement links TRBV15 to TRBJ2-5, with a weak D call TRBD1 (6 bases). The CDR3 is 17 residues long. Trimming removed 3 bases at V and 5 bases at J, with 22 bases between. CDR1 is LNHNV and CDR2 is YYDKDF in the germline V gene (reference sequence). The CDR3 DNA reads as TGTGCCACCAGCAGGTCAGGACAGCCCGCAGGAGGCGAGACCCAGTACTTC. Its translation is CATSRSGQPAGGETQYF.